The source of this T cell receptor beta chain is a study of OX40 agonist ivuxolimab in advanced cancers. There are 17 residues in the CDR3. CDR1 and CDR2 (germline): SGHTA, FQGNSA. V lost 2 bases to trimming and J lost 3 bases; unmatched junction nucleotides: 11. Using immunoSEQ multiplex PCR, the repertoire was profiled, and TCRdb retains in-frame clones only, with some absent. The repertoire holds 37,000 or so clones, with around four fifths as singletons. The chain couples TRBV7-2 to TRBJ2-3, with 7 bases that match TRBD2. Specimen: CD4+ or CD8+ T cells sorted from blood, collected in a trial of the OX40 agonist ivuxolimab. This TCR was recovered from an adult with an advanced solid tumor such as melanoma, head and neck, liver or kidney cancer. The DNA for the CDR3 is TGTGCCAGCAGCTTAAATGCAGCGGGGAGGGCGACAGATACGCAGTATTTT. Amino acid sequence: CASSLNAAGRATDTQYF.